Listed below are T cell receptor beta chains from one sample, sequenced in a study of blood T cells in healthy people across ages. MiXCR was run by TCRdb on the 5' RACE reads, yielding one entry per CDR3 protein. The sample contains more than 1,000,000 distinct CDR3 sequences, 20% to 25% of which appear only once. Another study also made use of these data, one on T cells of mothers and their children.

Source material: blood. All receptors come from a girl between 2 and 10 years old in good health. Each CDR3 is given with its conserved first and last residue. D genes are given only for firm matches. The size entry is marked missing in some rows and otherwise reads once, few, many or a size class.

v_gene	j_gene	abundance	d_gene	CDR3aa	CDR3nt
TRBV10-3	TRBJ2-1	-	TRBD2	CAISESGLAGGGNEQFF	TGTGCCATCAGTGAGTCCGGTCTAGCGGGGGGCGGCAATGAGCAGTTCTTC
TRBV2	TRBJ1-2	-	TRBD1	CASSLRDRRFYGYTF	TGTGCCAGCAGTCTAAGGGACAGACGATTCTATGGCTACACCTTC
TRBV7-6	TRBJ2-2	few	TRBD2	CASSTHQRELFGELFF	TGTGCCAGCAGCACCCATCAGCGGGAGTTATTCGGGGAGCTGTTTTTT
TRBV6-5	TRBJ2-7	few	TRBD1	CASSYSQGYYEQYF	TGTGCCAGCAGTTACTCACAGGGGTACTACGAGCAGTACTTC
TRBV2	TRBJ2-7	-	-	CASSEYQGHGGEQYF	TGTGCCAGCAGTGAATATCAGGGGCACGGGGGCGAGCAGTACTTC
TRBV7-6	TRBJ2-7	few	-	CASSSLPSGSSYEQYF	TGTGCCAGCAGCTCCCTCCCTAGTGGGAGCTCCTACGAGCAGTACTTC
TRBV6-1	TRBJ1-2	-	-	CASSEAARRGYGYTF	TGTGCCAGCAGTGAAGCCGCACGGCGAGGCTATGGCTACACCTTC
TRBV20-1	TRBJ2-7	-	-	CSARDALATYEQYF	TGCAGTGCTAGAGATGCCCTAGCGACCTACGAGCAGTACTTC
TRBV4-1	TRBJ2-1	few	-	CASSQDADEQFF	TGCGCCAGCAGCCAAGATGCCGATGAGCAGTTCTTC
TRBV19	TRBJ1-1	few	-	CASSIEGEMAEAFF	TGTGCCAGTAGTATAGAAGGGGAGATGGCTGAAGCTTTCTTT
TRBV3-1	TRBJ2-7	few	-	CASSPRQNYEQYF	TGTGCCAGCAGCCCCCGACAGAACTACGAGCAGTACTTC
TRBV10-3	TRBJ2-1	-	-	CAISESGWEQFF	TGTGCCATCAGTGAGTCGGGGTGGGAGCAGTTCTTC
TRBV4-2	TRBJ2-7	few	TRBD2	CASSQVGLAEYEQYF	TGTGCCAGCAGCCAAGTTGGTCTAGCGGAATACGAGCAGTACTTC
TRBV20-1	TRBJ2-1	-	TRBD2	CSANLLAGSSYNEQFF	TGCAGTGCCAACCTACTAGCGGGGAGCTCCTACAATGAGCAGTTCTTC